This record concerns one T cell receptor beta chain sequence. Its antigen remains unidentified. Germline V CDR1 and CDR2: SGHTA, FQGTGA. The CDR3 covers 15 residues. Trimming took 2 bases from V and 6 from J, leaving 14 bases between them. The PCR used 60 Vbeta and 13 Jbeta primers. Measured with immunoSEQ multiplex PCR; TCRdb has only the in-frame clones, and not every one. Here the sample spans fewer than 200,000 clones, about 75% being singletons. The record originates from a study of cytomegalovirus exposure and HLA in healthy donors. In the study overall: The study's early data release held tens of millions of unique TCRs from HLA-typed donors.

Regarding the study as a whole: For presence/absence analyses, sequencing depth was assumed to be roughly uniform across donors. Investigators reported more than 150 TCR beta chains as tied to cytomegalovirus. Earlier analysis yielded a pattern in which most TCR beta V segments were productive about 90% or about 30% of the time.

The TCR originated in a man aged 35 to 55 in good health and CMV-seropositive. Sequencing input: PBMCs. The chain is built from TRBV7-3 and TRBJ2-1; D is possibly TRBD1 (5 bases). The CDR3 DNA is TGTGCCAGCAGCTTAGGGCGGTCCCAGGGCAATGAGCAGTTCTTC. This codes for CASSLGRSQGNEQFF. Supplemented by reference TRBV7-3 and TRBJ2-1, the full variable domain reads GAGVSQTPSNKVTEKGKYVELRCDPISGHTALYWYRQSLGQGPEFLIYFQGTGAADDSGLPNDRFFAVRPEGSVSTLKIQRTERGDSAVYLCASSLGRSQGNEQFFGPGTRLTVL.